This is a list of T cell receptor beta chains from one sample in a study of CXCR3-negative and CXCR3-positive naive CD8 T cells. TCRdb re-called the 5' RACE reads; every CDR3 protein appears as one record, without DNA. The sample holds about 62,000 distinct CDR3 sequences. Sequenced material: naive CXCR3- CD8+ T cells from blood. These receptors all come from a human donor in good health. Some clones in this sample may be carry-over from other donors' samples. The CDR3 runs from the conserved cysteine through the conserved F or W.

V	J	CDR3
TRBV28	TRBJ1-1	CASSRDRGRAEAFF
TRBV10-2	TRBJ2-1	CASRGLGGSRYNEQFF
TRBV5-6	TRBJ2-5	CASIHSSLAGPPEETQYF
TRBV7-3	TRBJ2-1	CASSSSGTSGALGGEQFF
TRBV6-6	TRBJ1-6	CASSYTGAPLHF
TRBV9	TRBJ2-2	CASSSGSGELFF
TRBV6-6	TRBJ1-1	CASTFLGTENTEAFF
TRBV18	TRBJ2-1	CASSPGSGQYNEQFF
TRBV10-3	TRBJ2-3	CAISWDSPVTDTQYF
TRBV7-6	TRBJ2-2	CASSSWDRPNTGELFF
TRBV6-6	TRBJ2-5	CASSYSTETQYF
TRBV12-3/TRBV12-4	TRBJ1-1	CASRHSQGGAFF
TRBV7-2	TRBJ2-7	CASSPRGGGPVEQYF
TRBV12-3/TRBV12-4	TRBJ1-5	CASSSGTGNQPQHF
TRBV19	TRBJ1-1	CASSIDLEAPGTEAFF
TRBV28	TRBJ1-1	CASSFAVNTEAFF
TRBV15	TRBJ2-2	CATSSAMERGDLNTGELFF
TRBV5-1	TRBJ2-7	CASSLAGGPSYEQYF
TRBV12-3/TRBV12-4	TRBJ2-5	CASSFSGQETQYF
TRBV2	TRBJ2-3	CASSDLWEDPSTDTQYF
TRBV20-1	TRBJ2-4	CSARELSGENIQYF
TRBV7-9	TRBJ2-7	CASSPDGGGQASFASYEQYF